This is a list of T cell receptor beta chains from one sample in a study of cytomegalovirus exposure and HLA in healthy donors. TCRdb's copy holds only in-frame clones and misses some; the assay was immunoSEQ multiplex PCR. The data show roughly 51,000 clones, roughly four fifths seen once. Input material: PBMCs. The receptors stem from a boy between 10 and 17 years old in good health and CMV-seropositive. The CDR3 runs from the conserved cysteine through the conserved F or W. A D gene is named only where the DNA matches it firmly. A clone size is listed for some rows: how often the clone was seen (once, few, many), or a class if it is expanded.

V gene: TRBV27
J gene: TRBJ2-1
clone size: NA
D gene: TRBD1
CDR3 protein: CASSRAPGQRYNEQFF
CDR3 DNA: TGTGCCAGCAGTCGGGCTCCGGGACAGAGGTACAATGAGCAGTTCTTC

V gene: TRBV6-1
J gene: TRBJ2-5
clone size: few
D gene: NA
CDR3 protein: CASSERHKAPETQYF
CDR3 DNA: TGTGCCAGCAGTGAACGACACAAGGCCCCAGAGACCCAGTACTTC

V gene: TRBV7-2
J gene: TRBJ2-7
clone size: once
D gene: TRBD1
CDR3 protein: CASSPGTGIDEQYF
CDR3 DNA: TGTGCCAGCAGCCCCGGGACAGGGATTGACGAGCAGTACTTC

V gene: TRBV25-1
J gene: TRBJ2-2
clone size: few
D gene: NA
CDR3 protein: CASSPPEGGTGELFF
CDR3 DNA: TGTGCCAGCAGTCCCCCGGAGGGCGGGACCGGGGAGCTGTTTTTT

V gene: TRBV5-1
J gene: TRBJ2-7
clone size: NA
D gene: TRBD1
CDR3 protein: CASSLAGQGDYEQYF
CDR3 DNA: TGCGCCAGCAGCTTGGCTGGGCAGGGGGACTACGAGCAGTACTTC

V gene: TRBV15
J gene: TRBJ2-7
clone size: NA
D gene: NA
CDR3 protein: CATSREGTDYEQYF
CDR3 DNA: TGTGCCACCAGCAGAGAAGGGACTGACTACGAGCAGTACTTC

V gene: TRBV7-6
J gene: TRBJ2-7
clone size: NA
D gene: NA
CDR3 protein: CASSLGQGGGYEQYF
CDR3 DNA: TGTGCCAGCAGCTTAGGACAGGGAGGAGGTTACGAGCAGTACTTC

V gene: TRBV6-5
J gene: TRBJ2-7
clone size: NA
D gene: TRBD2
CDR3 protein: CASSPSGGEQYF
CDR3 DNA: TGTGCCAGCAGCCCCTCGGGGGGCGAGCAGTACTTC

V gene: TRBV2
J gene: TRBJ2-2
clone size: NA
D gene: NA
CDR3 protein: CASSLEASGGELFF
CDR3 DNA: TGTGCCAGCAGCCTTGAAGCCTCCGGCGGGGAGCTGTTTTTT

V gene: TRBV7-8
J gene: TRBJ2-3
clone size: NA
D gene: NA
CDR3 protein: CASSSPGHTTDTQYF
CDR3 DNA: TGTGCCAGCAGCTCGCCGGGACACACCACAGATACGCAGTATTTT

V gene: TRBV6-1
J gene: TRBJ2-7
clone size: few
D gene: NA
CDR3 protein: CASSGGTLTYEQYF
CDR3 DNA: TGTGCCAGCAGTGGGGGGACACTTACCTACGAGCAGTACTTC

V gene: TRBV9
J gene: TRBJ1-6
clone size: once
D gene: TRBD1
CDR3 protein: CASSTGESSPLHF
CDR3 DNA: TGTGCCAGCAGTACAGGGGAAAGTTCACCCCTCCACTTT

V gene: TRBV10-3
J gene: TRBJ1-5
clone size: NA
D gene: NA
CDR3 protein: CAISDLPGGTNQPQHF
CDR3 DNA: TGTGCCATCAGCGACTTGCCCGGGGGGACCAATCAGCCCCAGCATTTT

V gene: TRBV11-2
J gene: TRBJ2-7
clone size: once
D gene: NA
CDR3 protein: CASSLYPSSYEQYF
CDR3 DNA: TGTGCCAGCAGCTTATATCCCAGTTCCTACGAGCAGTACTTC

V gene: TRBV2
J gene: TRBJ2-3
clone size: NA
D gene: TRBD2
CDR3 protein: CASSEGGGAYTDTQYF
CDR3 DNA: TGTGCCAGCAGTGAAGGCGGGGGGGCATACACAGATACGCAGTATTTT

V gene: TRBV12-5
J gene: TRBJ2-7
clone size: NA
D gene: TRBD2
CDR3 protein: CASGLTGTSGSEQYF
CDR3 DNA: TGTGCTAGTGGTTTGACCGGGACTAGCGGTTCCGAGCAGTACTTC

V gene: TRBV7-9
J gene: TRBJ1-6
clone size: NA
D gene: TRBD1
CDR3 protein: CASSLAGQANSPLHF
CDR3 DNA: TGTGCCAGCAGCTTGGCGGGACAGGCCAATTCACCCCTCCACTTT

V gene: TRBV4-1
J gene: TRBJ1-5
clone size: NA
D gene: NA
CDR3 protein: CASSQEVGQPQHF
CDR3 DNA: TGCGCCAGCAGCCAAGAGGTGGGCCAGCCCCAGCATTTT

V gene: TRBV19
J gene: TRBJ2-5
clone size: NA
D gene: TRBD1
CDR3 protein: CASSIGQGDVETQYF
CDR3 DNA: TGTGCCAGTAGTATAGGACAGGGGGACGTAGAGACCCAGTACTTC

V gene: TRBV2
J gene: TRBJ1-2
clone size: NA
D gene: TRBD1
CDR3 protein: CASRRLGQPPNYGYTF
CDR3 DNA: TGTGCCAGCAGGAGATTGGGACAGCCTCCTAACTATGGCTACACCTTC

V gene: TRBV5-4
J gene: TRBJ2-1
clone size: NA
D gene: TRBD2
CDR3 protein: CASSLTAGGGNEQFF
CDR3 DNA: TGTGCCAGCAGCTTAACAGCGGGGGGTGGAAATGAGCAGTTCTTC

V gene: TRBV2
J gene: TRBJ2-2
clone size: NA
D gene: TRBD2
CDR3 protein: CASSTTSGANTGELFF
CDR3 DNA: TGTGCCAGCAGTACGACTAGCGGGGCGAACACCGGGGAGCTGTTTTTT

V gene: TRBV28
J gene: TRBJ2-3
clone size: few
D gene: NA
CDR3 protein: CASSREPNLPDTQYF
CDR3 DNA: TGTGCCAGCAGTCGGGAGCCCAATTTGCCAGATACGCAGTATTTT

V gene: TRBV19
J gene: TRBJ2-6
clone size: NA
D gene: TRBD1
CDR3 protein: CASQTGVRANVLTF
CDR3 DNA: TGTGCCAGTCAAACAGGGGTTCGTGCCAACGTCCTGACTTTC

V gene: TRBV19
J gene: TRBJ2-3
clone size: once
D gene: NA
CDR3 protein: CASSTGTLRTDTQYF
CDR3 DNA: TGTGCCAGTAGTACGGGGACTCTTCGCACAGATACGCAGTATTTT

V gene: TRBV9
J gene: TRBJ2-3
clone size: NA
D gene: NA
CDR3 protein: CASGRRHTDTQYF
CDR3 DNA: TGTGCCAGCGGGAGGAGGCACACAGATACGCAGTATTTT

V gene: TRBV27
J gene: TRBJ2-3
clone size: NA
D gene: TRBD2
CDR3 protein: CASSKAGGQDTQYF
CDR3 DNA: TGTGCCAGCAGTAAAGCGGGGGGGCAAGATACGCAGTATTTT

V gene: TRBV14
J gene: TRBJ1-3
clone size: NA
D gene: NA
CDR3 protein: CASSSWEGGNTIYF
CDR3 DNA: TGTGCCAGCAGCTCGTGGGAGGGAGGAAACACCATATATTTT

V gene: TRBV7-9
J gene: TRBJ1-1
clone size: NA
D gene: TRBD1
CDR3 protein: CSSSPTGTGKSEAFF
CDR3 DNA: TGTTCCAGCAGCCCCACAGGGACAGGGAAAAGTGAAGCTTTCTTT